The T cell receptor beta chain described here comes from a study of PD-L1 blockade in urothelial cancer. The wider study: The study started patients on atezolizumab around 2014, giving 1,200 mg intravenously every 3 weeks. Patients' histories included 0 to 3 prior chemotherapy regimens.

Study observations and caveats: Survival was better when pretreatment blood TCR clonality fell below the median.

Concerning this clone itself: Its antigen remains unidentified.

Synthetic TCR analog templates were added to each PCR reaction. Some clones are missing from TCRdb's copy, which holds only in-frame ones; the method was immunoSEQ multiplex PCR. Of about 100,000 clones in the sample, about 91% were seen once. The CDR3 spans 16 residues. CDR1 is ENHRY, CDR2 SYGVKD, per germline. V shed 6 bases, J shed 2 bases, and the junction held 8 bases outside the gene matches. Sequenced here: PBMCs, sampled around atezolizumab (anti-PD-L1) treatment. J is TRBJ2-5 and V is TRBV10-3; 11 positions agree with TRBD2. This sequence was found in a woman at least 80 years old with urothelial cancer. CDR3 in amino acids: CAISLGLAAYQETQYF. DNA of the CDR3: TGTGCCATCAGCCTGGGACTAGCGGCCTATCAAGAGACCCAGTACTTC.